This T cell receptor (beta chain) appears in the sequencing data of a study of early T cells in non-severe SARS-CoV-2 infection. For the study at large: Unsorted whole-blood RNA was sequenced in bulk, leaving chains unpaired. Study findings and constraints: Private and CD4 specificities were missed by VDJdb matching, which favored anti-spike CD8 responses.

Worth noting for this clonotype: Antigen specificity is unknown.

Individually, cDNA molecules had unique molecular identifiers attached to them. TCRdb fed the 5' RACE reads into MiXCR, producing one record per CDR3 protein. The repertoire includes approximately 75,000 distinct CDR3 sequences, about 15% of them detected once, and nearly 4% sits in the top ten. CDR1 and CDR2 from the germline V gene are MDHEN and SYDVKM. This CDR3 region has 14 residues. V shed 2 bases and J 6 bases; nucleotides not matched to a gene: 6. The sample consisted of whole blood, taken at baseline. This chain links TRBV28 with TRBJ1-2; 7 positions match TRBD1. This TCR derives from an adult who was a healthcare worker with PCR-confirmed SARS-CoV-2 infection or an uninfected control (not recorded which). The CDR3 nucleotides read TGTGCCAGCAGTTTACTCCAGACAGGGAATGGCTACACCTTC. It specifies CASSLLQTGNGYTF.